This entry lists 2 T cell receptor beta chains sequenced from one sample in a study of shared clonotypes between healthy human individuals. Generated by immunoSEQ multiplex PCR, the TCRdb table keeps only in-frame clones and is missing some. Here the sample spans some 1 million clones, roughly 75% being singletons. Sequencing used memory CD4+ T cells sorted from blood. Subset in this sample: CD45RA-negative fraction. These receptors came from a man younger than 35 in good health.

This clone was found many times. The chain uses TRBV5-6 and TRBJ2-5; no firm D call. Germline values: CDR1 SGHDT, CDR2 YYEEEE. Trimming removed 1 base from V and 4 bases from J, with 5 bases in between. CDR3 length equals 12 residues. This chain's CDR3 is CASSLNLETQYF. The CDR3 DNA sequence: TGTGCCAGCAGCTTGAATCTAGAGACCCAGTACTTC.

A note on this clone: Other DNA sequences in this specimen translate into the identical CDR3. The chain combines TRBV19 with TRBJ1-5, with D possibly TRBD1 on 5 matching bases. Trimming stripped 1 base from V and 7 bases from J, with 11 bases between. CDR1 is LNHDA, CDR2 SQIVND, per germline (reference sequence). This CDR3 region has 14 residues. The CDR3 region has the DNA TGTGCCAGTAGTATAGGCCAGGGAGGCCAGCCCCAGCATTTT. Translation: CASSIGQGGQPQHF.